This record concerns one T cell receptor (beta chain) sequence. As yet, its antigen is unknown. This sample is drawn from a study of Graves' ophthalmopathy and Graves' hyperthyroidism. Notes on the study in general: Both an approximately 70% sensitivity and an approximately 76% specificity characterized the model's predictions of ophthalmopathy progression. In blood appeared most of the expanded thyroid clonotypes whose frequency exceeded 0.001. Separation of ophthalmopathy from stable hyperthyroidism was achieved by a 13-signature model, at around 89% sensitivity and under 83% specificity.

Amplification of TCR beta CDR3 regions used RNA transcripts. The authors performed first-round RT-PCR with HTBI primers and then a second-round multiplex PCR. TCRdb redid the calling of the multiplex PCR reads with MiXCR, one entry per CDR3 protein. The sample includes over a million distinct CDR3 sequences, about 38% of them seen just once. Included hyperthyroidism patients were aged 18 to 65 and newly diagnosed (under 2 months' duration). Trimming removed 4 bases from V and 3 bases from J, with 13 bases in between. The CDR3 is made up of 15 amino acids. Germline V gene data show CDR1 as SGDLS and CDR2 as YYNGEE.

The chain combines TRBV9 with TRBJ2-2; D ambiguous. The sequenced sample consisted of peripheral blood or thyroid tissue (not recorded which). This clonotype was obtained from an adult man with Graves' hyperthyroidism. CDR3 region: CASSPKAGYTGELFF. The CDR3 DNA reads TGTGCCAGCAGCCCCAAGGCCGGTTACACCGGGGAGCTGTTTTTT.